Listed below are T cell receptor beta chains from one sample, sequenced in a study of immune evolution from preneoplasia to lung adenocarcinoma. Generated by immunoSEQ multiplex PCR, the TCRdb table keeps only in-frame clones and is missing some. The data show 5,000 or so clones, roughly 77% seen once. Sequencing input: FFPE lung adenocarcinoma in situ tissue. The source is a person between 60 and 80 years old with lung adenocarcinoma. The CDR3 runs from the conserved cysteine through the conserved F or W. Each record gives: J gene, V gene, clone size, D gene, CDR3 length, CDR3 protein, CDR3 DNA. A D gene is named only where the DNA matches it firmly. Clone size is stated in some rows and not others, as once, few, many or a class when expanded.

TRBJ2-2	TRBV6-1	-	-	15	CASRGSAANTGELFF	TGTGCCAGCAGAGGGTCGGCTGCGAACACCGGGGAGCTGTTTTTT
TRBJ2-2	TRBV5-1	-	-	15	CASSSTGLYTGELFF	TGCGCCAGCAGCTCGACAGGCCTCTACACCGGGGAGCTGTTTTTT
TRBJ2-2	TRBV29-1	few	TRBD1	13	CSVTGTGTGELFF	TGCAGCGTAACCGGGACAGGGACCGGGGAGCTGTTTTTT
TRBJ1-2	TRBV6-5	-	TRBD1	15	CASSPSTGTAYGYTF	TGTGCCAGCAGTCCTTCAACCGGGACAGCCTATGGCTACACCTTC
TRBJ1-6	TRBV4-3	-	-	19	CASSQAPPSDRFYNSPLHF	TGCGCCAGCAGCCAAGCCCCTCCCTCGGACAGATTCTATAATTCACCCCTCCACTTT
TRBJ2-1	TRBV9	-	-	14	CASSVSVGNNEQFF	TGTGCCAGCAGCGTAAGTGTGGGGAACAATGAGCAGTTCTTC
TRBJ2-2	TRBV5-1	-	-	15	CASSLRMSGTGELFF	TGCGCCAGCAGCCTGCGAATGTCTGGCACCGGGGAGCTGTTTTTT
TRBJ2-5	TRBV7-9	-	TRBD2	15	CASSLIGGGAETQYF	TGTGCCAGCAGCTTAATTGGCGGGGGGGCTGAGACCCAGTACTTC
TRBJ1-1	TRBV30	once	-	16	CAWSEFGRRGNTEAFF	TGTGCCTGGAGTGAGTTCGGGAGACGGGGGAACACTGAAGCTTTCTTT
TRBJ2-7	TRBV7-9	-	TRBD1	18	CASSLAGGAGTGTREQYF	TGTGCCAGCAGCTTAGCGGGGGGGGCCGGGACAGGGACGCGGGAGCAGTACTTC
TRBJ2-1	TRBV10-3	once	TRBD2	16	CAISESGEGLADEQFF	TGTGCCATCAGTGAATCCGGGGAGGGGCTAGCGGATGAGCAGTTCTTC
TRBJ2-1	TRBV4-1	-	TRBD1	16	CASSQDHRGSYNEQFF	TGCGCCAGCAGCCAAGACCACAGGGGAAGCTACAATGAGCAGTTCTTC
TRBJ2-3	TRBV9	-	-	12	CASSLVGDTQYF	TGTGCCAGCAGCCTGGTGGGAGATACGCAGTATTTT
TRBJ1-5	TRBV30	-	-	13	CAWSRGMDQPQHF	TGTGCCTGGAGCAGGGGAATGGATCAGCCCCAGCATTTT
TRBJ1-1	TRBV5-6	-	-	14	CASSTGTWETEAFF	TGTGCCAGCAGTACCGGGACATGGGAAACTGAAGCTTTCTTT
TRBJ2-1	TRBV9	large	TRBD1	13	CASSVTGGDEQFF	TGTGCCAGCAGCGTCACAGGGGGCGATGAGCAGTTCTTC
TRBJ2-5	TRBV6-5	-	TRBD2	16	CASSYSRAGGGETQYF	TGTGCCAGCAGTTACTCGAGAGCGGGGGGGGGAGAGACCCAGTACTTC
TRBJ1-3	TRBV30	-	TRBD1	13	CAWRGQAGNTIYF	TGTGCCTGGAGAGGACAGGCTGGAAACACCATATATTTT
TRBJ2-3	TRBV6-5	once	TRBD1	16	CASSYRQGASTDTQYF	TGTGCCAGCAGTTACCGGCAGGGGGCGAGCACAGATACGCAGTATTTT
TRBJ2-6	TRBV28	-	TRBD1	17	CASTTGTGASGANVLTF	TGTGCCAGCACTACCGGGACAGGGGCTTCTGGGGCCAACGTCCTGACTTTC
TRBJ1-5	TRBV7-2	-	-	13	CASSFQGGQPQHF	TGTGCCAGCAGCTTCCAGGGTGGTCAGCCCCAGCATTTT
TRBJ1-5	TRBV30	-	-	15	CAWSVRTPGHQPQHF	TGTGCCTGGAGTGTACGAACACCCGGGCATCAGCCCCAGCATTTT
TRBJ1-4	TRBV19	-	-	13	CASSITVNEKLFF	TGTGCCAGTAGTATCACCGTTAATGAAAAACTGTTTTTT
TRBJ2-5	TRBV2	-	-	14	CASTVQGGEETQYF	TGTGCCAGCACCGTACAGGGAGGTGAAGAGACCCAGTACTTC
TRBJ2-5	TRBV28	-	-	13	CASKTVPQETQYF	TGTGCCAGCAAGACAGTTCCCCAAGAGACCCAGTACTTC
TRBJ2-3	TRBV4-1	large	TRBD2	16	CASSQNSGGTTDTQYF	TGCGCCAGCAGCCAAAATAGCGGGGGGACCACAGATACGCAGTATTTT
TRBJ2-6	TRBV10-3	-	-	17	CAISDQGPSSGANVLTF	TGTGCCATCAGTGACCAGGGGCCGAGCTCTGGGGCCAACGTCCTGACTTTC